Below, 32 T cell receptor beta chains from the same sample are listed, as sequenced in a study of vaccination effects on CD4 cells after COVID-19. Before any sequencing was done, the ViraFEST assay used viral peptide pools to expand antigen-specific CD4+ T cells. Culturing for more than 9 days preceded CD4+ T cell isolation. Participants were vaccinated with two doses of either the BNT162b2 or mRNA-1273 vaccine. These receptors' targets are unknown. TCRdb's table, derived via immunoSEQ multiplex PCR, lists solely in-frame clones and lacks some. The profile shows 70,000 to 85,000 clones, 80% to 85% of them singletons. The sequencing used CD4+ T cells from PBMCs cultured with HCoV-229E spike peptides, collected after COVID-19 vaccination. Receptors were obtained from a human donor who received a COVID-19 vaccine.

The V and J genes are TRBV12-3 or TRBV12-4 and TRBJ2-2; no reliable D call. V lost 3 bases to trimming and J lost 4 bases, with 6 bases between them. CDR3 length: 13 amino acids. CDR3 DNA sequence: TGTGCCAGCAGTTTTCAGTTCACCGGGGAGCTGTTTTTT. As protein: CASSFQFTGELFF.

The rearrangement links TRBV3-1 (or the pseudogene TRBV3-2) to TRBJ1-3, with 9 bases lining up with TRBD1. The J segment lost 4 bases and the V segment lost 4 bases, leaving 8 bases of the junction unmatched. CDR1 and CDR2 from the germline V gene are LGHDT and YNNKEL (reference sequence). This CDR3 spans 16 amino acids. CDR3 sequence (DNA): TGTGCCAGCAGCCGATTACAGGGGGCGTGGGGAAACACCATATATTTT. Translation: CASSRLQGAWGNTIYF.

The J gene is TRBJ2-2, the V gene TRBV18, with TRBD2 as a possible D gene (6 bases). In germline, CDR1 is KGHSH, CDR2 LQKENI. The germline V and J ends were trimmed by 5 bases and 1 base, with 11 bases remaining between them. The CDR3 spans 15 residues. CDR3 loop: CASSWGTLNTGELFF. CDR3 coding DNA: TGTGCCAGCTCATGGGGGACTTTGAACACCGGGGAGCTGTTTTTT.

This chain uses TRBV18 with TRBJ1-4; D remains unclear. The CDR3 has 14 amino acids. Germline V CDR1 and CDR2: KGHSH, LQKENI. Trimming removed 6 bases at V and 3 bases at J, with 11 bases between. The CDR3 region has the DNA TGTGCCAGCTCCCTAATTCGGGCTAATGAAAAACTGTTTTTT. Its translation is CASSLIRANEKLFF.

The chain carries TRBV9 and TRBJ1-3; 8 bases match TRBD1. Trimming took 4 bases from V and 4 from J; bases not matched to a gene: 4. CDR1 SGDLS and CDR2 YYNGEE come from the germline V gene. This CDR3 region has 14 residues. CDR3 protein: CASSPRGPGNTIYF. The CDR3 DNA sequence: TGTGCCAGCAGCCCCAGGGGGCCAGGAAACACCATATATTTT.

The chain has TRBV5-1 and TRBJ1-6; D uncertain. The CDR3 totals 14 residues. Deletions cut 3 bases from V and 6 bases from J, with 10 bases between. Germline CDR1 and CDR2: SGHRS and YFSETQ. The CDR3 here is CASSSDGLNSPLHF. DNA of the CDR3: TGCGCCAGCAGCTCGGACGGACTTAATTCACCCCTCCACTTT.

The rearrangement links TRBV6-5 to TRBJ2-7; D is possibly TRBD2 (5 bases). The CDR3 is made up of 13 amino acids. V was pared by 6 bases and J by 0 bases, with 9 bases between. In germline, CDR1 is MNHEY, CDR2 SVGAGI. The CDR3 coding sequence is TGTGCCAGCAGGGACTTGTCCTCCTACGAGCAGTACGTC. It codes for CASRDLSSYEQYV.

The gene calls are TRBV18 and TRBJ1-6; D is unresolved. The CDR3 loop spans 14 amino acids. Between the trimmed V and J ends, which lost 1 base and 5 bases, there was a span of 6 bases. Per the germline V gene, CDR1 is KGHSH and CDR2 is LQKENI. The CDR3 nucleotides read TGTGCCAGCTCACCACGAGGGAATAATTCACCCCTCCACTTT. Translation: CASSPRGNNSPLHF.

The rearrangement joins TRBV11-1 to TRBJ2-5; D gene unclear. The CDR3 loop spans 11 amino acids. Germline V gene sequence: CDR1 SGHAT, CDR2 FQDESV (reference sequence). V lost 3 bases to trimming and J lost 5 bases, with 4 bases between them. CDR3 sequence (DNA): TGTGCCAGCAGCTTGGGGGAGACCCAGTACTTC. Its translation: CASSLGETQYF.

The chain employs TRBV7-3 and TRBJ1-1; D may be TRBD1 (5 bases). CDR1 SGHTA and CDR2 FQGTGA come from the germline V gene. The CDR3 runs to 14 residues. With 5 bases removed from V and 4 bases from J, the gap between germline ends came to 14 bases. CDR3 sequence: CASSASGWGTEAFF. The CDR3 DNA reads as TGTGCCAGCAGCGCGTCAGGGTGGGGCACTGAAGCTTTCTTT.

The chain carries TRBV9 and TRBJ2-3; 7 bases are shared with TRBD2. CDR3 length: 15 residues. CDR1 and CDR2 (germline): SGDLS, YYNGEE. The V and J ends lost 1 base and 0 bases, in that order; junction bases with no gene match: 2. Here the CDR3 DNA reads TGTGCCAGCAGCGTATTCGGGGGGAGCACAGATACGCAGTATTTT. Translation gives CASSVFGGSTDTQYF.

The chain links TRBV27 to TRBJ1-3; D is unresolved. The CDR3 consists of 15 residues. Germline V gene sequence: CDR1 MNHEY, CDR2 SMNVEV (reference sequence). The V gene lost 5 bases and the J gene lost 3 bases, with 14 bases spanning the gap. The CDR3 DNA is TGTGCCAGCAGTCCCCGCCCCGGGAATGGAAACACCATATATTTT. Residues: CASSPRPGNGNTIYF.

In DNA, the CDR3 is TGCGCCAGCAGCCAAGATCCTTACAGGGCGAACGAGCAGTACGTC. Amino acids: CASSQDPYRANEQYV. The V gene is TRBV4-1, the J gene TRBJ2-7, with D possibly TRBD1 on 6 matching bases. The CDR3 runs to 15 residues. Trimming shortened V by 0 bases and J by 5 bases, and 14 bases separated the two germline ends. In germline, CDR1 is MGHRA, CDR2 YSYEKL.

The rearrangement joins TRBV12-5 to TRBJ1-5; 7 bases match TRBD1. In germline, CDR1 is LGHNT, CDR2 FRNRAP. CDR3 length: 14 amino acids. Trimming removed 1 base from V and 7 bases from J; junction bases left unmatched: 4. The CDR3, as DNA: TGTGCTAGTGGTTTGGACAGGGGATGGCAGCCCCAGCATTTT. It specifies CASGLDRGWQPQHF.

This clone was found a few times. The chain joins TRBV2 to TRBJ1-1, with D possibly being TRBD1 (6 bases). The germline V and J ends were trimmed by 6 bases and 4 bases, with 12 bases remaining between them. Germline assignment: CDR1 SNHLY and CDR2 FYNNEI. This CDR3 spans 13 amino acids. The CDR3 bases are TGTGCCAGCAGCCTCAGGGGCCTCACTGAAGCTTTCTTT. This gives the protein CASSLRGLTEAFF.

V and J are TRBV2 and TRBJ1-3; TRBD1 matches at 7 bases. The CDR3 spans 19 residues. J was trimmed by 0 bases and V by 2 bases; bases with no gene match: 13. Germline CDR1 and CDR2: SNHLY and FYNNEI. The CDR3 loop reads CASSETRRGPLFSGNTIYF. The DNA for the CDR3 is TGTGCCAGCAGTGAAACCCGAAGGGGGCCACTATTCTCTGGAAACACCATATATTTT.

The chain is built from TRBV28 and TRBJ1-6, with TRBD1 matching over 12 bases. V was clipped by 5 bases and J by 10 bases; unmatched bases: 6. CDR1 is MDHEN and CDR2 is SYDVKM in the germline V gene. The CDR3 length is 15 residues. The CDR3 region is CASSGGDRGRSPLHF. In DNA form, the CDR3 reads TGTGCCAGCAGTGGGGGGGACAGGGGGCGGTCACCCCTCCACTTT.

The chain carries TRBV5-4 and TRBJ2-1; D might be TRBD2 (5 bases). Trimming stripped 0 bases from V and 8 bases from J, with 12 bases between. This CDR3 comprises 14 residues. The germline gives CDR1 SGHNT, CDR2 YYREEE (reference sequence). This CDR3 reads CASSLELPGDEQFF. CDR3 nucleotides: TGTGCCAGCAGCTTGGAGCTGCCCGGGGATGAGCAGTTCTTC.

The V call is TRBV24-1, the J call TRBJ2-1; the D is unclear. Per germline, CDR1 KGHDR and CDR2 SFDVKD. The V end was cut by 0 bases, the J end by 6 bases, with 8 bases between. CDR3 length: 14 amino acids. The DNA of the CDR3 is TGTGCCACCAGTGATTTGATTTTTGTCAATGAGCAGTTCTTC. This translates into CATSDLIFVNEQFF.

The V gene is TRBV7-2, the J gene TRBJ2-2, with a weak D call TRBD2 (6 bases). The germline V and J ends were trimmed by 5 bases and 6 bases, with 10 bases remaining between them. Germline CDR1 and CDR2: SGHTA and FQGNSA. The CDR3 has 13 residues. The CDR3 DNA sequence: TGTGCCAGCAGCCTCTCGGGGGCCGGGGAGCTGTTTTTT. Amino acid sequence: CASSLSGAGELFF.

CDR3 nucleotides: TGTGCCAGCTCACCTGCCGGCAGTCCTGAGCAGTTCTTC. It is translated as CASSPAGSPEQFF. The V call is TRBV18, the J call TRBJ2-1; no clear D. V lost 3 bases to trimming and J lost 9 bases, with 12 bases between them. The V gene's germline CDR1 is KGHSH and CDR2 LQKENI. The CDR3 runs to 13 residues.

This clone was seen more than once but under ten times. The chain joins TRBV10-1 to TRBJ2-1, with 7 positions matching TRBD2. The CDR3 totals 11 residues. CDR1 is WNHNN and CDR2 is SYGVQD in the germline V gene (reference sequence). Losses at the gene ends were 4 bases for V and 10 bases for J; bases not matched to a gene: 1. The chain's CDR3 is CASSVGGEQFF. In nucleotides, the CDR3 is TGCGCCAGCAGTGTCGGGGGGGAGCAGTTCTTC.

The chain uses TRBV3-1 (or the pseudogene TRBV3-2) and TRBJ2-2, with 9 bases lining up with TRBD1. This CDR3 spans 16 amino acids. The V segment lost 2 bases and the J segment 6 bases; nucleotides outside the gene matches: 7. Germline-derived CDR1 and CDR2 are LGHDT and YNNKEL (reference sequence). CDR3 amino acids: CASSQPTGGPPGELFF. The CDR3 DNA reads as TGTGCCAGCAGCCAACCGACAGGGGGGCCGCCCGGGGAGCTGTTTTTT.

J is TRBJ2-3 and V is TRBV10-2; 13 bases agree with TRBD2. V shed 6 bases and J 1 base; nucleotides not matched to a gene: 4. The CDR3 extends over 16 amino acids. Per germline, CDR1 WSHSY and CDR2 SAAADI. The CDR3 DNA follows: TGCGCCAGCAGACCTGGGACTAGCGGGGGCACAGATACGCAGTATTTT. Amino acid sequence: CASRPGTSGGTDTQYF.

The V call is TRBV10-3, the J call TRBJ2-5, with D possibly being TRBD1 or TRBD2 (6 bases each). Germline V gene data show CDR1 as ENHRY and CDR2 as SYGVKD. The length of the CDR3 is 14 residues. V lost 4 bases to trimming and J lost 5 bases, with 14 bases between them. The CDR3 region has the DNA TGTGCCATCAGTGGGCCGGGGGCGCGGGAGACCCAGTACTTC. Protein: CAISGPGARETQYF.

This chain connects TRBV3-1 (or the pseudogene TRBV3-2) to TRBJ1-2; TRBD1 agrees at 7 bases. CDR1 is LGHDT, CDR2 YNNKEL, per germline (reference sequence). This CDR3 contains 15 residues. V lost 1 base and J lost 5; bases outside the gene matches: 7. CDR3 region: CASSQVWAGGYGYTF. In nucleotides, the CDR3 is TGTGCCAGCAGCCAAGTTTGGGCAGGGGGTTATGGCTACACCTTC.

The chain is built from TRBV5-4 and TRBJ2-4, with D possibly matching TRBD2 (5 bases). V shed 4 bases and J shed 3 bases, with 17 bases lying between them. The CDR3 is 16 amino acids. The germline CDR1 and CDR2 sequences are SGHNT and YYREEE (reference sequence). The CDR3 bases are TGTGCCAGCAGCGTCGGGCCTCCCAGCGGCAAAAACATTCAGTACTTC. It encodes CASSVGPPSGKNIQYF.

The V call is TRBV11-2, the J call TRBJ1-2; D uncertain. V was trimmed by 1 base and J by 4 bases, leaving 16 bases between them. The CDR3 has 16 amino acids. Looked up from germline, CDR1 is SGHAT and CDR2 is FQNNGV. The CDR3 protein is CASSLARAGAFYGYTF. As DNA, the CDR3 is TGTGCCAGCAGCTTAGCCCGGGCAGGAGCCTTCTATGGCTACACCTTC.

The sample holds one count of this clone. The CDR3 sequence is CASSLAAGSIPYNEQFF. DNA of the CDR3: TGCGCCAGCAGCTTGGCCGCCGGGTCGATCCCCTACAATGAGCAGTTCTTC. The J gene is TRBJ2-1, the V gene TRBV5-1; no clear D gene. Trimming removed 0 bases at V and 2 bases at J, with 15 bases between. Germline V gene lookup returns CDR1 SGHRS and CDR2 YFSETQ. The CDR3 extends over 17 amino acids.

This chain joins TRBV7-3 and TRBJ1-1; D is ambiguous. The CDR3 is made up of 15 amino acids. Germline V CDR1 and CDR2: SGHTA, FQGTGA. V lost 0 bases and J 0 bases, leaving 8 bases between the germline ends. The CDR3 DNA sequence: TGTGCCAGCAGCTTAACGAGGATCATGAACACTGAAGCTTTCTTT. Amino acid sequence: CASSLTRIMNTEAFF.

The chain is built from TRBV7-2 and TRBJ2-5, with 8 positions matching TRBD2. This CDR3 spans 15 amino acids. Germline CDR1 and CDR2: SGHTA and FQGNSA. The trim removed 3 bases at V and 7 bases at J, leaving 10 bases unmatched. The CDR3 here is CASSLQRGNGRTQYF. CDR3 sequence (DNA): TGTGCCAGCAGCTTGCAGCGGGGGAATGGTAGGACCCAGTACTTC.

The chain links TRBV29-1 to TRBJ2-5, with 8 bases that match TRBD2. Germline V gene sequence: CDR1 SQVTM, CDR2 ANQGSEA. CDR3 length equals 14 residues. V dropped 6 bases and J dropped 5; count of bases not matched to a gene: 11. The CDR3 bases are TGCAGCGTAGCGTACGGGGGGGCCGGGGAGACCCAGTACTTC. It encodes CSVAYGGAGETQYF.